The 26 T cell receptor beta chains given below trace back to one sample, sequenced in a study of OX40 agonist ivuxolimab in advanced cancers. Data came from immunoSEQ multiplex PCR; TCRdb stores just in-frame clones and leaves some out. Of about 67,000 clones detected, about 87% appear once; the ten largest clones hold around 4%. Sample: CD4+ or CD8+ T cells sorted from blood, taken in a trial of the OX40 agonist ivuxolimab. Receptors were obtained from an adult with an advanced solid tumor such as melanoma, head and neck, liver or kidney cancer.

The DNA for the CDR3 is TGCAGCGCTGTCAACCCAAGGAGCTCCTACGAGCAGTACTTC. This translates into CSAVNPRSSYEQYF. The chain recombines TRBV29-1 with TRBJ2-7; D unclear. The germline CDR1 and CDR2 sequences are SQVTM and ANQGSEA. Trimming removed 7 bases at V and 0 bases at J, with 16 bases between. The CDR3 covers 14 residues.

This chain uses TRBV11-2 with TRBJ2-5, with no clear D. The J call is uncertain, as TRBJ2-7 better fits the DNA end. The length of the CDR3 is 14 residues. Per the germline V gene, CDR1 is SGHAT and CDR2 is FQNNGV. CDR3 region: CASSLGNTAYEQYF. CDR3 DNA: TGTGCCAGCAGCTTAGGCAATACTGCCTACGAGCAGTACTTC.

The chain combines TRBV19 with TRBJ1-5, with 8 bases matching TRBD1. Germline V gene lookup returns CDR1 LNHDA and CDR2 SQIVND (reference sequence). The CDR3 covers 16 residues. V was pared by 5 bases and J by 6 bases, with 12 bases of the junction left unmatched. In DNA, the CDR3 is TGTGCCAGTAGTCTCGTGGGGCCAGGGGGCGGTCAGCCCCAGCATTTT. Residues: CASSLVGPGGGQPQHF.

This sequence joins TRBV25-1 and TRBJ2-2, with D tentatively TRBD1 (8 bases). The germline V and J ends were trimmed by 6 bases and 1 base, with 12 bases remaining between them. The CDR3 runs 15 residues. Germline V gene data show CDR1 as MGHDK and CDR2 as SYGVNS. CDR3 DNA: TGTGCCAGCAGGAGCGGGACAGGGAACACCGGGGAGCTGTTTTTT. Its protein product is CASRSGTGNTGELFF.

The chain is built from TRBV11-1 and TRBJ1-1; D ambiguous. Trimming removed 1 base at V and 4 bases at J, with 7 bases between. The CDR3 totals 13 residues. The V gene's germline CDR1 is SGHAT and CDR2 FQDESV (reference sequence). CDR3 sequence reads: CASSLDETTEAFF. Here the CDR3 DNA reads TGTGCCAGCAGCTTAGACGAGACCACTGAAGCTTTCTTT. Full variable domain (missing parts from reference TRBV11-1 and TRBJ1-1): EAEVAQSPRYKITEKSQAVAFWCDPISGHATLYWYRQILGQGPELLVQFQDESVVDDSQLPKDRFSAERLKGVDSTLKIQPAELGDSAMYLCASSLDETTEAFFGQGTRLTVV.

The rearrangement joins TRBV2 to TRBJ2-7; maybe TRBD2 (5 bases). V lost 7 bases and J 7 bases, leaving 17 bases between the germline ends. This CDR3 comprises 13 residues. Germline CDR1 reads SNHLY; CDR2 reads FYNNEI. DNA for the CDR3: TGTGCCAGCACCCGTACAGTCGGCGGGGAGCAGTACTTC. Protein: CASTRTVGGEQYF.

This clone was detected only a few times. The genes are TRBV27 and TRBJ1-5, with TRBD1 matching 7 bases. The CDR3 totals 13 residues. V lost 9 bases to trimming and J lost 2 bases; unmatched junction nucleotides: 4. Germline V lookup: CDR1 MNHEY, CDR2 SMNVEV (reference sequence). The CDR3 sequence: CASQGEGNQPQHF. For the CDR3, the DNA is TGTGCCAGTCAGGGGGAGGGCAATCAGCCCCAGCATTTT.

This chain uses TRBV7-3 with TRBJ2-1; no firm D call. V lost 1 base and J lost 1, with 2 bases in between. The germline V gene encodes CDR1 SGHTA and CDR2 FQGTGA. The CDR3 is made up of 13 amino acids. CDR3 sequence reads: CASSLMSYNEQFF. The CDR3 DNA reads TGTGCCAGCAGCTTAATGTCCTACAATGAGCAGTTCTTC.

This clone was seen once. The chain uses TRBV7-2 and TRBJ1-1; no reliable D call. The germline CDR1 and CDR2 sequences are SGHTA and FQGNSA. V was pared by 2 bases and J by 4 bases, with 11 bases between. The CDR3 has 14 amino acids. This CDR3 is CASSLTWQSTEAFF. The DNA of the CDR3 is TGTGCCAGCAGCTTAACTTGGCAGAGCACTGAAGCTTTCTTT. Variable domain in full (rest from reference TRBV7-2 and TRBJ1-1): GAGVSQSPSNKVTEKGKDVELRCDPISGHTALYWYRQSLGQGLEFLIYFQGNSAPDKSGLPSDRFSAERTGGSVSTLTIQRTQQEDSAVYLCASSLTWQSTEAFFGQGTRLTVV.

This clone appeared once. The rearrangement links TRBV6-6 to TRBJ2-7; D ambiguous. V gave up 0 bases and J gave up 6 bases, with 12 bases separating them. CDR1 is MNHNY and CDR2 is SVGAGI in the germline V gene (reference sequence). CDR3 length equals 14 residues. CDR3 bases: TGTGCCAGCAGTTACTCGGGGTTTGCCTCCGAGCAGTACTTC. This encodes CASSYSGFASEQYF.

This clone was seen just once. The chain links TRBV7-3 to TRBJ2-3; the D gene is possibly TRBD2 (5 bases). CDR3 size: 15 residues. CDR1 and CDR2 from the germline V gene are SGHTA and FQGTGA. V gave up 1 base and J gave up 1 base, with 9 bases separating them. The CDR3 nucleotides read TGTGCCAGCAGCTTAAAGTGGACTGGCACAGATACGCAGTATTTT. Translation gives CASSLKWTGTDTQYF.

V gene TRBV29-1 combines with J gene TRBJ2-5; 7 bases are a match to TRBD2. This CDR3 has 14 residues. Germline V gene data show CDR1 as SQVTM and CDR2 as ANQGSEA. V shed 1 base and J 0 bases; nucleotides not matched to a gene: 2. The CDR3 DNA follows: TGCAGCGTTGAAGCGGGAGGCAACCAAGAGACCCAGTACTTC. It specifies CSVEAGGNQETQYF.

The V and J genes are TRBV27 and TRBJ2-4, with 8 nucleotides matching TRBD1. Unmatched junction bases numbered 8, after V lost 6 bases and J lost 7 bases. CDR1 and CDR2 (germline): MNHEY, SMNVEV (reference sequence). The CDR3 runs 14 residues. This chain's CDR3 is CASSFRTGSNIQYF. The CDR3 DNA sequence: TGTGCCAGCAGCTTCAGGACAGGGTCGAACATTCAGTACTTC.

A single count supports this clone. V gene TRBV10-3 combines with J gene TRBJ2-7; D perhaps matches TRBD1 (7 bases). Germline lookup yields CDR1 ENHRY and CDR2 SYGVKD. V dropped 4 bases and J dropped 1 base, with 11 bases sitting between them. CDR3 size: 14 residues. In DNA, the CDR3 is TGTGCCATCAGTGGGCAGGGGGGTTCCTACGAGCAGTACTTC. Amino acid sequence: CAISGQGGSYEQYF.

The chain joins TRBV29-1 to TRBJ2-1, with D perhaps TRBD1 or TRBD2 (5 bases each). Per germline, CDR1 SQVTM and CDR2 ANQGSEA. Between the trimmed V and J ends, which lost 7 bases and 6 bases, there was a span of 16 bases. This CDR3 contains 13 residues. The CDR3: CSEGRTGGNEQFF. In DNA form, the CDR3 reads TGCAGCGAGGGCAGAACTGGGGGCAATGAGCAGTTCTTC.

This clone was found once. V is TRBV28 and J is TRBJ2-7, with 13 positions matching TRBD2. This CDR3 is built from 15 residues. Germline V lookup: CDR1 MDHEN, CDR2 SYDVKM. The trim removed 4 bases at V and 6 bases at J, leaving 6 bases unmatched. Here the CDR3 reads CASSSWTSGSPEQYF. CDR3 in DNA: TGTGCCAGCAGTTCTTGGACTAGCGGGAGTCCCGAGCAGTACTTC.

Turning to this clone: This sample also contains other DNA sequences that code for the same CDR3. The CDR3 sequence is CASSSRSNQPQHF. The CDR3 region has the DNA TGTGCCAGCAGTTCTCGTAGCAATCAGCCCCAGCATTTT. This chain links TRBV6-5 with TRBJ1-5, with D uncertain. Trimming cost V 4 bases and J 0 bases, with 4 bases left between them. CDR1 is MNHEY, CDR2 SVGAGI, per germline. This CDR3 spans 13 amino acids.

This chain joins TRBV5-1 and TRBJ2-7; TRBD2 is a possible D gene (5 bases). The CDR3 contains 16 residues. Germline-derived CDR1 and CDR2 are SGHRS and YFSETQ. V was clipped by 3 bases and J by 0 bases, with 16 bases between them. CDR3 protein: CASSSLGSWNSYEQYF. The CDR3, as DNA: TGCGCCAGCAGCTCCCTGGGGAGCTGGAACTCCTACGAGCAGTACTTC.

V gene TRBV7-2 combines with J gene TRBJ2-3; D might be TRBD1 or TRBD2, each matching 5 bases. The V gene lost 0 bases and the J gene lost 5 bases, with 12 bases spanning the gap. This CDR3 region has 15 residues. The germline CDR1 and CDR2 sequences are SGHTA and FQGNSA. In DNA form, the CDR3 reads TGTGCCAGCAGCTTAGCGAACAGAGGGGAAGATACGCAGTATTTT. It specifies CASSLANRGEDTQYF.

This sequence joins TRBV2 and TRBJ2-4; the D gene is possibly TRBD1 (5 bases). Germline CDR1 reads SNHLY; CDR2 reads FYNNEI. CDR3 length equals 16 residues. Trimming removed 5 bases at V and 0 bases at J, with 14 bases between. CDR3 protein: CASSPQVPLAKNIQYF. The CDR3 region has the DNA TGTGCCAGCAGTCCACAGGTTCCTCTAGCCAAAAACATTCAGTACTTC. The full variable domain, rest sourced from reference TRBV2 and TRBJ2-4, is EPEVTQTPSHQVTQMGQEVILRCVPISNHLYFYWYRQILGQKVEFLVSFYNNEISEKSEIFDDQFSVERPDGSNFTLKIRSTKLEDSAMYFCASSPQVPLAKNIQYFGAGTRLSVL.

This CDR3 is CATSRGAFDTQYF. The CDR3 region has the DNA TGTGCCACCAGCCGGGGGGCCTTTGATACGCAGTATTTT. The chain combines TRBV15 with TRBJ2-3; TRBD2 might be the D (7 bases). The CDR3 has 13 residues. Germline V CDR1 and CDR2: LNHNV, YYDKDF (reference sequence). The V end was cut by 5 bases, the J end by 6 bases, with 12 bases between.

The rearrangement joins TRBV7-9 to TRBJ2-7; TRBD1 matches 9 bases. Germline CDR1 reads SEHNR; CDR2 reads FQNEAQ (reference sequence). V shed 4 bases and J 5 bases; nucleotides not matched to a gene: 6. This CDR3 comprises 14 residues. The DNA of the CDR3 is TGTGCCAGCAGCTCCCGGACAGGGGCCAACGAGCAGTACTTC. Protein sequence: CASSSRTGANEQYF.

The chain carries TRBV7-9 and TRBJ1-2; D gene ambiguous. The V gene's germline CDR1 is SEHNR and CDR2 FQNEAQ (reference sequence). Trimming removed 5 bases from V and 7 bases from J, with 17 bases in between. This CDR3 region has 14 residues. The CDR3 DNA reads as TGTGCCAGCAGCCCTATGGGCGGAGGATCTGGCTACACCTTC. This gives the protein CASSPMGGGSGYTF.

V usage is TRBV9 and J usage is TRBJ2-5, with D possibly matching TRBD1 (6 bases). The J call may be in error: the DNA end matches TRBJ2-7 better. The germline V gene has CDR1 SGDLS and CDR2 YYNGEE. This CDR3 is built from 15 residues. CDR3 in DNA: TGTGCCAGCAGCCCAACAGGGTTAGGTGGCTACGAGCAGTACTTC. As protein: CASSPTGLGGYEQYF.

This chain connects TRBV18 to TRBJ2-5, with 8 positions matching TRBD2. The CDR3 loop spans 15 amino acids. Germline values: CDR1 KGHSH, CDR2 LQKENI. The J segment lost 1 base and the V segment lost 0 bases, leaving 1 base of the junction unmatched. The CDR3 sequence: CASSPPGLVQETQYF. In DNA, the CDR3 is TGTGCCAGCTCACCACCGGGACTAGTCCAAGAGACCCAGTACTTC. The entire variable domain, with the rest obtained from reference TRBV18 and TRBJ2-5, is as follows: NAGVMQNPRHLVRRRGQEARLRCSPMKGHSHVYWYRQLPEEGLKFMVYLQKENIIDESGMPKERFSAEFPKEGPSILRIQQVVRGDSAAYFCASSPPGLVQETQYFGPGTRLLVL.

The rearrangement uses TRBV7-2 and TRBJ2-7; 7 bases fit TRBD1. The germline V gene has CDR1 SGHTA and CDR2 FQGNSA. The CDR3 covers 14 residues. V trimming: 5 bases; J trimming: 3 bases; junction bases outside the gene matches: 7. The chain's CDR3 is CASSLPRDSYEQYF. In DNA form, the CDR3 reads TGTGCCAGCAGCCTCCCCCGGGACAGCTACGAGCAGTACTTC.